The next 32 T cell receptor beta chains were all read from a single sample in a study of T cell responses to AZD1222 COVID-19 vaccine (dated by TCRdb to about 2021). Library generation was performed with the immunoSEQ multiplex PCR assay. The clones in this table, taken by TCRdb from immuneACCESS, are in-frame only. Not every clone is retained; where verified, under half of the shortfall comes from an unresolved V gene, and the cause of the rest is unknown. In all, the sample holds 120,000 to 150,000 clones, and about 90% of those were seen once. The ten biggest clones cover under 4% of the sample. The sample's time point, from its label and the paper: about 28 days (+/-7) after the second vaccine dose. Sequencing used peripheral blood, obtained 28 days after the second AZD1222 dose. The receptors come from an adult who received the AZD1222 COVID-19 vaccine.

The V gene is TRBV7-9, the J gene TRBJ1-5, with TRBD1 identical over 7 bases. The germline V gene has CDR1 SEHNR and CDR2 FQNEAQ (reference sequence). V lost 3 bases and J lost 3; bases outside the gene matches: 11. The CDR3 runs 17 residues. The CDR3 is CASSFQRPGQTNQPQHF. The CDR3 region has the DNA TGTGCCAGCAGCTTCCAACGACCGGGACAGACCAATCAGCCCCAGCATTTT.

The CDR3 DNA is TGTGCCAGCAGCCTATCTGGGGCCAACGTCCTGACTTTC. This encodes CASSLSGANVLTF. V gene TRBV5-4 combines with J gene TRBJ2-6; D remains ambiguous. In germline, CDR1 is SGHNT, CDR2 YYREEE (reference sequence). The length of the CDR3 is 13 residues. The germline V and J ends were trimmed by 4 bases and 1 base, with 3 bases remaining between them.

The J gene is TRBJ1-1, the V gene TRBV5-1; D remains unclear. Trimming took off 0 bases at V and 3 bases at J, with 3 bases between the two ends. The germline CDR1 and CDR2 sequences are SGHRS and YFSETQ. The CDR3 totals 12 residues. CDR3 in DNA: TGCGCCAGCAGCTTGGCCGACACTGAAGCTTTCTTT. Amino acid sequence: CASSLADTEAFF.

The chain has TRBV6-4 and TRBJ2-5; D gene uncertain. CDR3 length: 16 residues. Looked up from germline, CDR1 is MRHNA and CDR2 is SNTAGT. Trimming stripped 4 bases from V and 7 bases from J, with 22 bases between. The CDR3 protein is CASSGRAPLIGRTQYF. CDR3 nucleotides: TGTGCCAGCAGTGGCCGGGCCCCCTTGATAGGTCGGACCCAGTACTTC.

The rearrangement uses TRBV15 and TRBJ1-5; D might be TRBD1 (6 bases). V gave up 1 base and J gave up 5 bases, with 15 bases separating them. Germline CDR1 is LNHNV and CDR2 is YYDKDF (reference sequence). CDR3 length: 16 residues. CDR3 bases: TGTGCCACCAGCAGAGGGGACAAGGGGACCCATCAGCCCCAGCATTTT. Translated: CATSRGDKGTHQPQHF.

The sample holds one count of this clone. The V call is TRBV27, the J call TRBJ2-2; possible D gene TRBD1, 6 bases. Germline CDR1 and CDR2: MNHEY and SMNVEV (reference sequence). V shed 6 bases and J shed 4 bases, with 12 bases lying between them. The CDR3 is 14 amino acids. CDR3 sequence (DNA): TGTGCCAGCAGGGGGACACAGGGCACCGGGGAGCTGTTTTTT. Its translation is CASRGTQGTGELFF.

V gene TRBV2 combines with J gene TRBJ2-7; D remains unclear. Trimming took off 1 base at V and 0 bases at J, with 10 bases between the two ends. This CDR3 is built from 15 residues. CDR1 SNHLY and CDR2 FYNNEI come from the germline V gene. The CDR3 region is CASSEVGRSSYEQYF. For the CDR3, the DNA is TGTGCCAGCAGTGAAGTGGGCAGGAGCTCCTACGAGCAGTACTTC. Full variable domain (missing parts from reference TRBV2 and TRBJ2-7): EPEVTQTPSHQVTQMGQEVILRCVPISNHLYFYWYRQILGQKVEFLVSFYNNEISEKSEIFDDQFSVERPDGSNFTLKIRSTKLEDSAMYFCASSEVGRSSYEQYFGPGTRLTVT.

This rearrangement joins TRBV11-3 to TRBJ2-1, with D possibly being TRBD1 or TRBD2 (7 bases each). The CDR3 is 17 residues long. The germline V gene encodes CDR1 SGHNT and CDR2 YENEEA. Trimming left V 0 bases short and J 10 bases short, with 22 bases between. In DNA form, the CDR3 reads TGTGCCAGCAGCTTAGAGGGCAGGGGGTTGAAGCGGGAAGAGCAGTTCTTC. It translates to CASSLEGRGLKREEQFF.

The V and J genes are TRBV6-2 or TRBV6-3 and TRBJ1-3, with TRBD1 as a possible D gene (5 bases). Germline CDR1 reads MNHEY; CDR2 reads SVGEGT. The CDR3 runs 14 residues. Trimming left V 2 bases short and J 4 bases short, with 9 bases between. CDR3 region: CASSYGGDGNTIYF. The CDR3 region has the DNA TGTGCCAGCAGTTACGGGGGTGACGGAAACACCATATATTTT.

The chain couples TRBV5-1 to TRBJ1-6; 10 bases agree with TRBD1. CDR3 length equals 15 residues. The germline gives CDR1 SGHRS, CDR2 YFSETQ. With 7 bases clipped from V and 8 bases from J, the junction kept 9 bases outside the gene matches. The CDR3 here is CASRNPDRGHSPLHF. In DNA form, the CDR3 reads TGCGCCAGCCGAAACCCCGACAGGGGGCATTCACCCCTCCACTTT.

The rearrangement links TRBV5-4 to TRBJ1-3, with TRBD1 matching over 8 bases. Germline CDR1 SGHNT, CDR2 YYREEE (reference sequence). V shed 7 bases and J 3 bases; nucleotides not matched to a gene: 3. CDR3 length equals 13 residues. The CDR3 DNA reads TGTGCCAGCGGACAGGGCGGTGGAAACACCATATATTTT. This gives the protein CASGQGGGNTIYF.

The V call is TRBV9, the J call TRBJ1-4, with TRBD1 identical over 8 bases. Germline lookup yields CDR1 SGDLS and CDR2 YYNGEE. The length of the CDR3 is 14 residues. Losses at the gene ends were 3 bases for V and 5 bases for J; bases not matched to a gene: 3. The DNA of the CDR3 is TGTGCCAGCAGCGCGGGGACAGGCAATGAAAAACTGTTTTTT. This codes for CASSAGTGNEKLFF.

The rearrangement joins TRBV7-2 to TRBJ2-5; D remains unclear. The CDR3 extends over 13 amino acids. The germline CDR1 and CDR2 sequences are SGHTA and FQGNSA. Deletions cut 2 bases from V and 8 bases from J, with 12 bases between. The chain's CDR3 is CASSLTDKGTQYF. The CDR3 coding sequence is TGTGCCAGCAGCTTAACAGATAAAGGAACCCAGTACTTC.

The chain recombines TRBV6-4 with TRBJ1-3, with 9 bases matching TRBD1. Germline V gene sequence: CDR1 MRHNA, CDR2 SNTAGT. V was pared by 4 bases and J by 4 bases, with 5 bases of the junction left unmatched. The CDR3 runs 15 residues. The CDR3 coding sequence is TGTGCCAGCAGTGCCGGGACAGGGTACGGAAACACCATATATTTT. Encoded protein: CASSAGTGYGNTIYF.

The chain uses TRBV9 and TRBJ2-7, with 9 bases identical to TRBD1. This CDR3 has 14 residues. Germline CDR1 and CDR2: SGDLS and YYNGEE. V trimming: 3 bases; J trimming: 3 bases; junction bases outside the gene matches: 4. For the CDR3, the DNA is TGTGCCAGCAGCGCGGGACAGGGCGGCTACGAGCAGTACTTC. Amino acids: CASSAGQGGYEQYF.

This sequence joins TRBV7-8 and TRBJ2-3, with 13 bases fitting TRBD2. V was pared by 4 bases and J by 1 base, with 2 bases of the junction left unmatched. CDR1 and CDR2 (germline): SGHVS, FQNEAQ. This CDR3 has 16 residues. The CDR3 sequence: CASSWGLAGRTDTQYF. The DNA of the CDR3 is TGTGCCAGCAGCTGGGGACTAGCGGGACGCACAGATACGCAGTATTTT. Looking up the rest from reference TRBV7-8 and TRBJ2-3 gives the full variable domain: GAGVSQSPRYKVAKRGQDVALRCDPISGHVSLFWYQQALGQGPEFLTYFQNEAQLDKSGLPSDRFFAERPEGSVSTLKIQRTQQEDSAVYLCASSWGLAGRTDTQYFGPGTRLTVL.

This clone was picked up one time. The CDR3 sequence is CASSLDGRGGQETQYF. The CDR3, as DNA: TGTGCCAGCAGCTTAGACGGGCGGGGGGGACAAGAGACCCAGTACTTC. The rearrangement joins TRBV7-7 to TRBJ2-5, with 9 bases lining up with TRBD2. CDR3 length: 16 amino acids. Germline V gene data show CDR1 as SSHAT and CDR2 as FNYEAQ (reference sequence). V lost 1 base and J lost 2; bases outside the gene matches: 5.

This clone was seen only once. V gene TRBV6-5 combines with J gene TRBJ2-7; a weak D match, TRBD1 (5 bases). CDR1 is MNHEY and CDR2 is SVGAGI in the germline V gene. Trimming stripped 2 bases from V and 2 bases from J, with 13 bases between. CDR3 length: 15 residues. The CDR3 coding sequence is TGTGCCAGCAGTTACAGTTCAGGGTTACCCTACGAGCAGTACTTC. Protein product: CASSYSSGLPYEQYF.

The rearrangement uses TRBV30 and TRBJ2-7, with TRBD2 identical over 7 bases. This CDR3 region has 12 residues. Germline V CDR1 and CDR2: GTSNPN, SVGIG (reference sequence). Trimming at V came to 4 bases and at J to 5 bases, leaving 5 bases not matched to a gene. The CDR3 DNA reads as TGTGCCTGGAATGGAGGGAGGGACGAGCAGTACTTC. The encoded protein is CAWNGGRDEQYF.

For this clone: Other DNA sequences in this sample translate to the same CDR3. The rearrangement joins TRBV9 to TRBJ1-4; D possibly corresponds to TRBD1 (5 bases). Trimming shortened V by 0 bases and J by 7 bases, and 13 bases separated the two germline ends. CDR3 size: 15 residues. CDR1 and CDR2 from the germline V gene are SGDLS and YYNGEE. This CDR3 is CASSVAGREGEKLFF. The DNA for the CDR3 is TGTGCCAGCAGCGTAGCAGGCAGGGAAGGTGAAAAACTGTTTTTT.

V gene TRBV5-1 combines with J gene TRBJ1-1, with 12 bases matching TRBD1. The CDR3 has 16 amino acids. Trimming at V came to 4 bases and at J to 3 bases, leaving 7 bases not matched to a gene. The V gene's germline CDR1 is SGHRS and CDR2 YFSETQ. CDR3 bases: TGCGCCAGCAGCGTGCGGGACAGGGGGCGATACACTGAAGCTTTCTTT. The encoded protein is CASSVRDRGRYTEAFF. Complete variable domain (other parts from reference TRBV5-1 and TRBJ1-1): KAGVTQTPRYLIKTRGQQVTLSCSPISGHRSVSWYQQTPGQGLQFLFEYFSETQRNKGNFPGRFSGRQFSNSRSEMNVSTLELGDSALYLCASSVRDRGRYTEAFFGQGTRLTVV.

The chain carries TRBV7-2 and TRBJ2-5; D is undetermined. V lost 0 bases and J lost 2, with 7 bases in between. The CDR3 runs to 14 residues. Germline lookup yields CDR1 SGHTA and CDR2 FQGNSA. CDR3 nucleotide sequence: TGTGCCAGCAGCTTAGCAGCATTACAAGAGACCCAGTACTTC. This sequence encodes CASSLAALQETQYF.

The CDR3 DNA reads as TGTGCCAGCAGCGTTGGCGGGGGGTTCGGGGAGCTGTTTTTT. The encoded protein is CASSVGGGFGELFF. V and J are TRBV11-2 and TRBJ2-2, with 8 bases fitting TRBD2. This CDR3 spans 14 amino acids. Germline trimming cut 5 bases from V and 7 bases from J; bases unmatched to any gene: 6. The V gene's germline CDR1 is SGHAT and CDR2 FQNNGV.

Turning to this clone: The sample carries other DNA sequences with the same CDR3. The chain links TRBV2 to TRBJ1-5; tentative D call: TRBD1 (6 bases). Trimming pared 3 bases from V and 6 bases from J, leaving 9 bases between. The CDR3 spans 13 residues. The germline V gene encodes CDR1 SNHLY and CDR2 FYNNEI. The CDR3 nucleotides read TGTGCCAGCAGTGACCAGGGGCGTCAGCCCCAGCATTTT. This codes for CASSDQGRQPQHF.

The table lists this clone with many counts. The chain recombines TRBV5-1 with TRBJ1-1; 10 bases agree with TRBD1. This CDR3 region has 16 residues. The germline V gene encodes CDR1 SGHRS and CDR2 YFSETQ. The trim removed 6 bases at V and 5 bases at J, leaving 13 bases unmatched. The CDR3 loop reads CASTKEGQGRGTEAFF. As DNA, the CDR3 is TGCGCCAGCACCAAGGAGGGACAGGGGAGGGGGACTGAAGCTTTCTTT.

The V and J genes are TRBV10-1 and TRBJ2-2, with 12 bases identical to TRBD2. The J segment lost 5 bases and the V segment lost 6 bases, leaving 13 bases of the junction unmatched. Germline V gene lookup returns CDR1 WNHNN and CDR2 SYGVQD (reference sequence). This CDR3 is 18 amino acids long. The CDR3 nucleotides are TGCGCCAGCAGCTTGTCGGCTAGCGGGGGGGCGAGGACCGGGGAGCTGTTTTTT. Protein sequence: CASSLSASGGARTGELFF.

V is TRBV27 and J is TRBJ1-5, with no clear D. This CDR3 has 15 residues. Germline V gives CDR1 MNHEY, CDR2 SMNVEV (reference sequence). Trimming took 5 bases from V and 6 from J, leaving 17 bases between them. The CDR3 sequence is CASSSGVRASQPQHF. The CDR3 coding sequence is TGTGCCAGCAGTAGCGGGGTTAGGGCTTCTCAGCCCCAGCATTTT.

In this sample, this clone turned up a few times. CDR3 sequence (DNA): TGCGCCAGCAGCTTGGCCGGGGGGACAGGGACCTGGTACTCTGAAGCTTTCTTT. Translation: CASSLAGGTGTWYSEAFF. The rearrangement uses TRBV5-1 and TRBJ1-1, with TRBD1 matching over 9 bases. This CDR3 comprises 18 residues. The V gene's germline CDR1 is SGHRS and CDR2 YFSETQ. Trimming removed 0 bases from V and 6 bases from J; junction bases left unmatched: 15.

The genes are TRBV12-3 or TRBV12-4 and TRBJ1-5, with 7 nucleotides matching TRBD1. V dropped 10 bases and J dropped 6; count of bases not matched to a gene: 9. The CDR3 has 13 amino acids. The CDR3 is CAISGGLSQPQHF. The CDR3 nucleotides read TGTGCCATCTCAGGGGGGCTCAGTCAGCCCCAGCATTTT.

The gene calls are TRBV18 and TRBJ2-3; unclear D gene. Germline V gene sequence: CDR1 KGHSH, CDR2 LQKENI. This CDR3 is 15 amino acids long. The germline V and J ends were trimmed by 2 bases and 1 base, with 10 bases remaining between them. CDR3 amino acids: CASSPFPNGTDTQYF. In DNA form, the CDR3 reads TGTGCCAGCTCACCATTCCCCAATGGCACAGATACGCAGTATTTT.

The chain has TRBV19 and TRBJ2-3; TRBD2 matches at 14 bases. There are 17 residues in the CDR3. The V gene end was trimmed by 6 bases and the J gene end by 5 bases; junction bases not matched to a gene: 10. Per germline, CDR1 LNHDA and CDR2 SQIVND (reference sequence). The CDR3: CASSMRLAGGPGDTQYF. CDR3 DNA: TGTGCCAGTAGCATGAGACTAGCGGGGGGGCCCGGAGATACGCAGTATTTT.

V and J are TRBV7-9 and TRBJ2-1, with 9 positions matching TRBD1. The CDR3 loop spans 18 amino acids. The germline CDR1 and CDR2 sequences are SEHNR and FQNEAQ (reference sequence). V was clipped by 5 bases and J by 4 bases; unmatched bases: 15. CDR3: CASSLSSGTGKIYNEQFF. CDR3 in DNA: TGTGCCAGCAGCCTATCCTCCGGGACAGGGAAAATATACAATGAGCAGTTCTTC.